This T cell receptor beta chain was documented in a study of blood T cells in healthy people across ages. Study-wide findings and caveats: TCR beta diversity per million T cells fell roughly linearly with age. Underestimates were what the diversity estimates from one million T cells were considered to be.

Comment on this clonotype: What it binds is unknown.

Using a J-beta primer mix together with a sample-barcoded 5' primer, a second PCR was run for roughly 6 to 12 cycles. A template-switch adaptor with 12 random nucleotides tagged each cDNA molecule. Each CDR3 protein is one row after TCRdb ran MiXCR on the 5' RACE reads. The profile shows roughly 1.5 million distinct CDR3 sequences, 35% to 45% of them singletons. Trimming removed 5 bases at V and 7 bases at J, with 14 bases between. Germline V gene data show CDR1 as MDHEN and CDR2 as SYDVKM. This CDR3 has 13 residues. The chain carries TRBV28 and TRBJ1-2; a weak D match, TRBD1 (5 bases). The source material was blood. This sequence was found in a woman younger than 35 in good health. The CDR3 DNA is TGTGCCAGCAGTCTTTGGGGACCATCTGGCTACACCTTC. Translation: CASSLWGPSGYTF.